Sequencing of this T cell receptor (beta chain) was carried out in a study of cytomegalovirus exposure and HLA in healthy donors. Researchers ran the PCR with 60 Vbeta and 13 Jbeta primers. Assay: immunoSEQ multiplex PCR; the TCRdb copy retains only in-frame clones and omits some. The sample contains about 190,000 clones, 85% to 90% of which appear only once. In germline, CDR1 is SGHVS, CDR2 FQNEAQ. This CDR3 comprises 19 residues. The germline V and J ends were trimmed by 1 base and 0 bases, with 19 bases remaining between them. The chain uses TRBV7-8 and TRBJ1-5, with a possible D match to TRBD1 (6 bases). The clonotype originates from a man aged 30-40 years in good health and CMV-seronegative. The source material was PBMCs. The CDR3 region is CASSLDASDSRYSNQPQHF. The CDR3 DNA sequence: TGTGCCAGCAGCTTAGATGCGTCGGACAGCAGATATAGCAATCAGCCCCAGCATTTT.